Sequencing of this TCR beta chain was carried out in a study of response to subunit inactivated influenza vaccine. This clonotype was detected only a few times. Its antigen is undetermined. Findings of the study overall: Each seasonal influenza vaccination recruits few new T cells, the authors suggested.

Germline assignment: CDR1 MNHEY and CDR2 SVGEGT. The CDR3 has 14 amino acids. V was cut by 7 bases and J by 0 bases, with 13 bases left in between. TCRdb re-called the RT-PCR reads with MiXCR, one entry per CDR3 protein. Among roughly 650,000 distinct CDR3 sequences listed, about 15% were seen once. The sample was PBMCs from blood, taken less than 15 days before vaccination. The TCR originated in a man aged 45-65 years who received an inactivated influenza vaccine. The chain has TRBV6-2 or TRBV6-3 and TRBJ2-7, with TRBD2 as a possible D gene (6 bases). The CDR3: CASTPFGGSYEQYF. CDR3 coding DNA: TGTGCCAGCACTCCTTTCGGGGGCTCCTACGAGCAGTACTTC.